The 19 T cell receptor beta chains reported below all come from one sample, sequenced in a study of beta chain features in type 1 diabetes. Study-wide points: A moderate, significant TCRB CDR3 shortening appeared in type 1 diabetes across four CD4+ subsets.

These receptors' antigens are unknown. Reverse transcribing all isolated RNA meant expressed TCRB transcripts were sequenced. Sequenced by immunoSEQ multiplex PCR; TCRdb stores in-frame clones only, minus some. In the table there are a few hundred thousand clones, approximately 11% of which are singletons. The sequencing input was naive CD4+ T cells from blood. Source of these receptors: a man aged 25 to 40 with type 1 diabetes.

This CDR3 reads CASSSGPGQGYEQYF. The CDR3 nucleotides are TGTGCCAGCAGCTCGGGCCCGGGACAGGGTTACGAGCAGTACTTC. The chain recombines TRBV7-2 with TRBJ2-7; 9 nucleotides agree with TRBD1. Trimming at V came to 4 bases and at J to 4 bases, leaving 8 bases not matched to a gene. From germline, CDR1 is SGHTA and CDR2 FQGNSA. CDR3 length: 15 residues.

This clone was found a few times. V and J are TRBV9 and TRBJ1-1; D perhaps matches TRBD1 (5 bases). The CDR3 extends over 15 amino acids. Germline V gene sequence: CDR1 SGDLS, CDR2 YYNGEE. With 0 bases removed from V and 4 bases from J, the gap between germline ends came to 13 bases. The DNA for the CDR3 is TGTGCCAGCAGCGTAGCGCCTCTTAGGGGCACTGAAGCTTTCTTT. It specifies CASSVAPLRGTEAFF.

The sample holds a few counts of this clone. CDR3 bases: TGCGCCAGCAGCTTGTTTCTCGGACAGTTCGGAGACACTGAAGCTTTCTTT. Amino acids: CASSLFLGQFGDTEAFF. This sequence joins TRBV5-1 and TRBJ1-1; D perhaps matches TRBD1 (6 bases). The CDR3 contains 17 residues. With 1 base removed from V and 3 bases from J, the gap between germline ends came to 19 bases. The V gene's germline CDR1 is SGHRS and CDR2 YFSETQ.

With regard to this clone: The junction does not match germline at one end; this may be a read error. The chain couples TRBV7-7 to TRBJ2-5; 9 positions agree with TRBD1. The CDR3 sequence is 15 residues long. CDR1 and CDR2 (germline): SSHAT, FNYEAQ (reference sequence). The chain's CDR3 is CASSTGTGRGETQYF. The CDR3 DNA is TGTGCTAGCAGCACCGGGACAGGGAGAGGAGAGACCCAGTACTTC. The full variable domain, in which reference TRBV7-7 and TRBJ2-5 provide the parts outside the CDR3, is GAGVSQSPRYKVTKRGQDVTLRCDPISSHATLYWYQQALGQGPEFLTYFNYEAQPDKSGLPSDRFSAERPEGSISTLTIQRTEQRDSAMYRCASSTGTGRGETQYFGPGTRLLVL.

This clone appeared a few times. V usage is TRBV5-4 and J usage is TRBJ1-2, with TRBD1 identical over 7 bases. V gave up 5 bases and J gave up 8 bases; unmatched junction bases: 18. The germline V gene has CDR1 SGHNT and CDR2 YYREEE (reference sequence). The CDR3 has 16 amino acids. CDR3: CASSSPPFRGGDGYTF. CDR3 in DNA: TGTGCCAGCAGTTCGCCCCCCTTCCGAGGGGGCGACGGCTACACCTTC.

V is TRBV6-5 and J is TRBJ2-1; 10 nucleotides align to TRBD2. CDR3 length: 14 amino acids. In germline, CDR1 is MNHEY, CDR2 SVGAGI. After removal of 4 bases from V and 6 bases from J, the junction contained 3 bases not matched to a gene. CDR3 loop: CASSFSGGPNEQFF. The CDR3, as DNA: TGTGCCAGCAGTTTTAGCGGGGGGCCCAATGAGCAGTTCTTC.

This clone was detected a few times. The chain recombines TRBV23-1 with TRBJ1-1; perhaps TRBD1 as D (5 bases). TRBV23-1 is designated an ORF whose function remains uncertain. With 0 bases removed from V and 1 base from J, the gap between germline ends came to 9 bases. The CDR3 extends over 15 amino acids. DNA of the CDR3: TGCGCCAGCAGTCAATCGAGACAGACGAACACTGAAGCTTTCTTT. Amino acid sequence: CASSQSRQTNTEAFF.

This clone was seen more than once but under ten times. The rearrangement uses TRBV5-1 and TRBJ2-5; TRBD1 is a possible D gene (10 bases). Germline V gives CDR1 SGHRS, CDR2 YFSETQ. Trimming left V 5 bases short and J 2 bases short, with 16 bases between. CDR3 length equals 15 residues. CDR3 protein: CASRAGGQGQETQYF. The DNA for the CDR3 is TGCGCCAGCAGAGCGGGGGGACAGGGGCAAGAGACCCAGTACTTC.

J is TRBJ2-5 and V is TRBV30, with TRBD2 as a possible D gene (6 bases). Germline V lookup: CDR1 GTSNPN, CDR2 SVGIG (reference sequence). The V end lost 1 base, the J end lost 7 bases, and 16 bases lay between the germline ends. This CDR3 region has 14 residues. The CDR3 spells CAWSDLGRSWTQYF. The CDR3 DNA reads as TGTGCCTGGAGTGACTTGGGGAGGAGCTGGACCCAGTACTTC.

V is TRBV30 and J is TRBJ2-7; 8 nucleotides agree with TRBD1. The CDR3 has 12 residues. The trim removed 5 bases at V and 6 bases at J, leaving 6 bases unmatched. CDR1 and CDR2 (germline): GTSNPN, SVGIG (reference sequence). The CDR3 sequence: CAWGTGLTEQYF. CDR3 nucleotides: TGTGCCTGGGGGACAGGCCTCACCGAGCAGTACTTC. Looking up the rest from reference TRBV30 and TRBJ2-7 gives the full variable domain: SQTIHQWPATLVQPVGSPLSLECTVEGTSNPNLYWYRQAAGRGLQLLFYSVGIGQISSEVPQNLSASRPQDRQFILSSKKLLLSDSGFYLCAWGTGLTEQYFGPGTRLTVT.

This chain uses TRBV28 with TRBJ1-6, with D possibly being TRBD1 (6 bases). V lost 1 base and J 6 bases, leaving 10 bases between the germline ends. This CDR3 comprises 15 residues. The V gene's germline CDR1 is MDHEN and CDR2 SYDVKM. The chain's CDR3 is CASSLLTGPNSPLHF. CDR3 DNA sequence: TGTGCCAGCAGTTTATTGACAGGTCCTAATTCACCCCTCCACTTT.

The chain links TRBV5-1 to TRBJ1-6; TRBD1 aligns across 8 bases. Germline-derived CDR1 and CDR2 are SGHRS and YFSETQ. The CDR3 sequence is 14 residues long. Losses at the gene ends were 0 bases for V and 9 bases for J; bases not matched to a gene: 2. Here the CDR3 reads CASSLGTGSSPLHF. CDR3 nucleotides: TGCGCCAGCAGCTTGGGGACAGGGAGTTCACCCCTCCACTTT. Together with reference TRBV5-1 and TRBJ1-6, the CDR3 gives the full variable domain: KAGVTQTPRYLIKTRGQQVTLSCSPISGHRSVSWYQQTPGQGLQFLFEYFSETQRNKGNFPGRFSGRQFSNSRSEMNVSTLELGDSALYLCASSLGTGSSPLHFGNGTRLTVT.

This clone turned up a few times. The chain joins TRBV7-8 to TRBJ2-3; D unclear. Germline assignment: CDR1 SGHVS and CDR2 FQNEAQ. This CDR3 region has 14 residues. Trimming stripped 1 base from V and 1 base from J, with 6 bases between. CDR3: CASSLGVRTDTQYF. The CDR3 bases are TGTGCCAGCAGCTTAGGCGTGCGCACAGATACGCAGTATTTT.

Only a few counts were recorded for this clone. The rearrangement links TRBV30 to TRBJ2-1; no firm D call. V was trimmed by 5 bases and J by 2 bases, leaving 4 bases between them. This CDR3 region has 11 residues. CDR1 and CDR2 (germline): GTSNPN, SVGIG (reference sequence). CDR3 residues: CAWGPYNEQFF. The CDR3 DNA follows: TGTGCCTGGGGCCCCTACAATGAGCAGTTCTTC.

V is TRBV4-3 and J is TRBJ1-4; the match to TRBD1 covers 8 bases. Germline V lookup: CDR1 LGHNA, CDR2 YSLEER. The CDR3 has 15 residues. J gave up 8 bases and V 1 base, and 6 bases lay outside the gene matches. CDR3 in amino acids: CASSQAGGVREKLFF. Written as DNA, the CDR3 is TGCGCCAGCAGCCAAGCAGGGGGCGTGAGGGAAAAACTGTTTTTT.

The V gene is TRBV18, the J gene TRBJ2-1; 9 bases match TRBD1. The CDR3 is made up of 15 amino acids. Germline lookup yields CDR1 KGHSH and CDR2 LQKENI. The junction had 9 bases not matched to a gene; V was cut back by 3 bases and J by 9 bases. In DNA, the CDR3 is TGTGCCAGCTCACCCGGACAGGGGTCGGTACGTGAGCAGTTCTTC. Its protein is CASSPGQGSVREQFF.

In its sample, this clone was seen a few times. The chain recombines TRBV10-3 with TRBJ1-6; perhaps TRBD1 as D (6 bases). The germline V and J ends were trimmed by 2 bases and 10 bases, with 12 bases remaining between them. There are 14 residues in the CDR3. Germline values: CDR1 ENHRY, CDR2 SYGVKD. CDR3 bases: TGTGCCATCAGTGAGGACAGGTCCCCCTCACCCCTCCACTTT. It specifies CAISEDRSPSPLHF.

The sample holds a few counts of this clone. This rearrangement joins TRBV7-2 to TRBJ2-1, with D perhaps TRBD2 (6 bases). The germline V gene has CDR1 SGHTA and CDR2 FQGNSA. The CDR3 has 15 amino acids. V lost 5 bases to trimming and J lost 6 bases, with 17 bases between them. CDR3 in DNA: TGTGCCAGCAGCGGGCCGGCGGGGCCCCTCAATGAGCAGTTCTTC. Its translation is CASSGPAGPLNEQFF.

This clone was recorded a few times. The J gene is TRBJ1-5, the V gene TRBV4-3; 7 nucleotides match TRBD1. The V segment lost 4 bases and the J segment 6 bases; nucleotides outside the gene matches: 6. The CDR3 covers 14 residues. The germline gives CDR1 LGHNA, CDR2 YSLEER. As DNA, the CDR3 is TGCGCCAGCAGCCTACGACAGGGCAGTCAGCCCCAGCATTTT. Residues: CASSLRQGSQPQHF.